One T cell receptor beta chain is described in this entry. The antigen remains undetermined. The data are from a study of cytomegalovirus exposure and HLA in healthy donors. The study's findings and limits: Owing to their indistinguishability, certain V segments, notably TRBV6-2 and TRBV6-3, were excluded. Most subjects had HLA-A and HLA-B alleles reportedly predicted accurately by TCR beta sequences. Later genetic work tied a missense DCLRE1C variant to beta-chain V and J trimming.

This CDR3 contains 14 residues. Trimming removed 7 bases from V and 3 bases from J, with 16 bases in between. The V gene's germline CDR1 is SQVTM and CDR2 ANQGSEA. This PCR relied on a set of 60 Vbeta primers and 13 Jbeta primers. The repertoire was sequenced with immunoSEQ multiplex PCR; TCRdb's copy has only in-frame clones and lacks some. The sample contains about 170,000 clones, over 80% of which appear only once. The chain carries TRBV29-1 and TRBJ1-5; TRBD1 is a possible D gene (5 bases). The sequenced material came from PBMCs. This sequence originates from a boy aged 2 to 10 in good health and CMV-seronegative. This CDR3 reads CSAGWGRFNQPQHF. The CDR3 DNA sequence: TGCAGCGCCGGGTGGGGGAGGTTCAATCAGCCCCAGCATTTT.